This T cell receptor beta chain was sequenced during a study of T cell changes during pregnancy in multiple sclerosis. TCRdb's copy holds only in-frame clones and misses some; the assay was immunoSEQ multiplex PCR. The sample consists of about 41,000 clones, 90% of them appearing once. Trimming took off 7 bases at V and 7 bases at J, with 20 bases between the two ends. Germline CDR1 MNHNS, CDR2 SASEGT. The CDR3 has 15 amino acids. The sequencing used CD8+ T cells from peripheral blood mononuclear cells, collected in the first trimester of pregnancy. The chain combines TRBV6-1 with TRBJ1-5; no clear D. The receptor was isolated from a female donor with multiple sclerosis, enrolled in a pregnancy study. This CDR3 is CASTLPGRRKQPQHF. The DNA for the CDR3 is TGTGCCAGCACCCTCCCGGGGAGGCGTAAGCAGCCCCAGCATTTT.